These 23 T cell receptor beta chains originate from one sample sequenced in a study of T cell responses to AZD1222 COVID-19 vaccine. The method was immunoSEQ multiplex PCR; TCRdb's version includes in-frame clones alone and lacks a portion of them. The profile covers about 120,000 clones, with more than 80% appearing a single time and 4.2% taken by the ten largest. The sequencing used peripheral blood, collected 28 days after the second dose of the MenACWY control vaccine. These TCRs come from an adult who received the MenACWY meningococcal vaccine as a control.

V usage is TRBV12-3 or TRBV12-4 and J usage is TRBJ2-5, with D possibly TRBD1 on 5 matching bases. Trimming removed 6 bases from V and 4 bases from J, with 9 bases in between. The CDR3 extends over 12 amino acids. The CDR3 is CASSRAGETQYF. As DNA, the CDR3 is TGTGCCAGCAGCAGGGCTGGAGAGACCCAGTACTTC.

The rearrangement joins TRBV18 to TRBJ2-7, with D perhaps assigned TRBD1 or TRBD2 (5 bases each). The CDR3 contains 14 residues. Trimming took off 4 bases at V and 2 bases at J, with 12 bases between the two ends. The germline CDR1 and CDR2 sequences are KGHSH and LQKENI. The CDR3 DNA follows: TGTGCCAGCTCACTGGGGGAAGGGCCCTACGAGCAGTACGTC. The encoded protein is CASSLGEGPYEQYV.

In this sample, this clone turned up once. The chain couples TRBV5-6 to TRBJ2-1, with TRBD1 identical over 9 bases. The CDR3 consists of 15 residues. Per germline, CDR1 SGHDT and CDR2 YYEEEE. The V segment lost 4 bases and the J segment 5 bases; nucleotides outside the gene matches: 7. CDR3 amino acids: CASSPYRGPDNEQFF. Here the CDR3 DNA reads TGTGCCAGCAGCCCATACAGGGGGCCGGACAATGAGCAGTTCTTC.

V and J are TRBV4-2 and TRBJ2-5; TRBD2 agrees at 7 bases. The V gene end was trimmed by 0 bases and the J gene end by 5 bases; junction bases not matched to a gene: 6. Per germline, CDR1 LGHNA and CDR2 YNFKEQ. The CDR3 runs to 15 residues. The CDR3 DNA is TGTGCCAGCAGCCAAGAAACTAGCGAGTACGAGACCCAGTACTTC. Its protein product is CASSQETSEYETQYF.

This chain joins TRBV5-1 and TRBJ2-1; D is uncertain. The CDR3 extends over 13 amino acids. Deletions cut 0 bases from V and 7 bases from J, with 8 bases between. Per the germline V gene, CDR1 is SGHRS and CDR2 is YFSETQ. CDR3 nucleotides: TGCGCCAGCAGCTTGGCCCTAGGGAATGAGCAGTTCTTC. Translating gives CASSLALGNEQFF.

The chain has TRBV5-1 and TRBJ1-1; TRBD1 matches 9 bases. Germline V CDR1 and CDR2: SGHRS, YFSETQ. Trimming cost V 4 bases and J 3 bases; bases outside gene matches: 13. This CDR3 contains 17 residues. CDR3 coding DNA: TGCGCCAGCAGCACAGGACAGGGGAGCATCCTGGACACTGAAGCTTTCTTT. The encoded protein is CASSTGQGSILDTEAFF. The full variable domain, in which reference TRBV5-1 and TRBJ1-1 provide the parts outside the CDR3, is KAGVTQTPRYLIKTRGQQVTLSCSPISGHRSVSWYQQTPGQGLQFLFEYFSETQRNKGNFPGRFSGRQFSNSRSEMNVSTLELGDSALYLCASSTGQGSILDTEAFFGQGTRLTVV.

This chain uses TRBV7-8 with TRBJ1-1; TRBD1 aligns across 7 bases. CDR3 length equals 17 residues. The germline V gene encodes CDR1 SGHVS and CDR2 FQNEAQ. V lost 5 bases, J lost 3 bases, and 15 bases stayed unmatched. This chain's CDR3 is CASSRAIEGAGDTEAFF. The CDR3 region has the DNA TGTGCCAGCAGCCGAGCCATAGAGGGGGCTGGGGACACTGAAGCTTTCTTT. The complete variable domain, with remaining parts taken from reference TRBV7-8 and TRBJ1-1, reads GAGVSQSPRYKVAKRGQDVALRCDPISGHVSLFWYQQALGQGPEFLTYFQNEAQLDKSGLPSDRFFAERPEGSVSTLKIQRTQQEDSAVYLCASSRAIEGAGDTEAFFGQGTRLTVV.

CDR3 in DNA: TGTGCCACCAGCAGAGCGGACGGTAGCTACGAGCAGTACGTC. This codes for CATSRADGSYEQYV. The chain joins TRBV15 to TRBJ2-7, with D uncertain. This CDR3 spans 14 amino acids. Germline V gene lookup returns CDR1 LNHNV and CDR2 YYDKDF (reference sequence). Trimming removed 1 base from V and 3 bases from J, with 10 bases in between.

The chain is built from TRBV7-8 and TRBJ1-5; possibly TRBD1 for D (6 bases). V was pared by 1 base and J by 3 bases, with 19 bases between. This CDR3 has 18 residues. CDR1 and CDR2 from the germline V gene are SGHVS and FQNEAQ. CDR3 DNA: TGTGCCAGCAGCTTAGTAGGTCGCGGGGGCGGCTACAATCAGCCCCAGCATTTT. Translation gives CASSLVGRGGGYNQPQHF.

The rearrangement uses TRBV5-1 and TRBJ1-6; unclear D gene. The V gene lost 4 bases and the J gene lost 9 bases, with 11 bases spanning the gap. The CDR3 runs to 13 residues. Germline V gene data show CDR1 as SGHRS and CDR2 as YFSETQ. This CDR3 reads CASSPRPVSPLHF. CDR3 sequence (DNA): TGCGCCAGCAGCCCACGACCGGTTTCACCCCTCCACTTT.

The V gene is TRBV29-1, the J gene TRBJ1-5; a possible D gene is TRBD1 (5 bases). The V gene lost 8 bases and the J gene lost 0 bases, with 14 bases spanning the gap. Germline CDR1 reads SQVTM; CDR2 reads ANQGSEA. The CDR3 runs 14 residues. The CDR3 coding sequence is TGCAGCTTCACAGGTGGGGATAGCAATCAGCCCCAGCATTTT. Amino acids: CSFTGGDSNQPQHF.

The CDR3 region is CASSLQGPDYEQYV. CDR3 sequence (DNA): TGTGCCAGCAGTTTACAGGGGCCAGACTACGAGCAGTACGTC. This rearrangement joins TRBV6-6 to TRBJ2-7; 7 nucleotides agree with TRBD1. V dropped 4 bases and J dropped 3; count of bases not matched to a gene: 6. Germline assignment: CDR1 MNHNY and CDR2 SVGAGI (reference sequence). This CDR3 spans 14 amino acids.

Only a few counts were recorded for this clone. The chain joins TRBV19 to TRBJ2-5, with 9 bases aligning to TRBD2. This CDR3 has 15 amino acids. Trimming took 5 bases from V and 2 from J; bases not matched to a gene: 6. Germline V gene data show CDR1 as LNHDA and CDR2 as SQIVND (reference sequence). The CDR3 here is CASSSGLARQETQYF. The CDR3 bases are TGTGCCAGTAGTTCCGGACTAGCGAGGCAAGAGACCCAGTACTTC.

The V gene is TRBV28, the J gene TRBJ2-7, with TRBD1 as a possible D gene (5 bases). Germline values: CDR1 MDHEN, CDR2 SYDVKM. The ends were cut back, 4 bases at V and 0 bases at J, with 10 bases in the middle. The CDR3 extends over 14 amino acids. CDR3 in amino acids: CASSYQGSSYEQYV. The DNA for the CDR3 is TGTGCCAGCAGTTATCAGGGTAGCTCCTACGAGCAGTACGTC.

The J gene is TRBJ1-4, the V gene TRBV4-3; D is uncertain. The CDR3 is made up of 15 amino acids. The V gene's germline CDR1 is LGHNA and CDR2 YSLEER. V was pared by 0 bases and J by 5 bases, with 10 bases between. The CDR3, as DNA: TGCGCCAGCAGCCAAGAGCGGCAGGAAAATGAAAAACTGTTTTTT. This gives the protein CASSQERQENEKLFF.

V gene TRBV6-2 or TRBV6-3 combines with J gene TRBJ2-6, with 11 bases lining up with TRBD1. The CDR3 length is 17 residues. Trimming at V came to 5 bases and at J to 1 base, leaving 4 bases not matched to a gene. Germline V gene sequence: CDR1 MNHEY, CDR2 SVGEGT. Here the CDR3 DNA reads TGTGCCAGCAGTCGGACAGGGGGCCCTTCTGGGGCCAACGTCCTGACTTTC. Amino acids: CASSRTGGPSGANVLTF.

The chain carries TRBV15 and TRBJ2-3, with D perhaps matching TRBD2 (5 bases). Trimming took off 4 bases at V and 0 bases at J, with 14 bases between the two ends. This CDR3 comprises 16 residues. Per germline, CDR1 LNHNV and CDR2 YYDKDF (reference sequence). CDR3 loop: CATSTARGHSTDTQYF. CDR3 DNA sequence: TGTGCCACCAGCACCGCCCGGGGTCATAGCACAGATACGCAGTATTTT.

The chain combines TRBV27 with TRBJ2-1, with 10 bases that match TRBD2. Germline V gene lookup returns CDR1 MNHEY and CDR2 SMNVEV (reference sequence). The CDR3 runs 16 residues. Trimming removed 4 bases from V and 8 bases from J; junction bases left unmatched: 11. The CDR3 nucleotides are TGTGCCAGCAGTTCACCAAGCGGGAGGGCTTTCGATGAGCAGTTCTTC. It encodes CASSSPSGRAFDEQFF.

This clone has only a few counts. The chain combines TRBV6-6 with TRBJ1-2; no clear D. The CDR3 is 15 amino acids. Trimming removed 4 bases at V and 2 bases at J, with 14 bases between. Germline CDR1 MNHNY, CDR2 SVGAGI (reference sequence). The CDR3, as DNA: TGTGCCAGCAGTTCCCCGAACGAGGGAAACTATGGCTACACCTTC. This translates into CASSSPNEGNYGYTF.

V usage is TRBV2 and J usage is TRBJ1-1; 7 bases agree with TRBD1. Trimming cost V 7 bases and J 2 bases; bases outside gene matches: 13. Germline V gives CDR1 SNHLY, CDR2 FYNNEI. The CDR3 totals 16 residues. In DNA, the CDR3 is TGTGCCAGCAAAAGGAGCGAGACAGGGACTAACACTGAAGCTTTCTTT. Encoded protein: CASKRSETGTNTEAFF.

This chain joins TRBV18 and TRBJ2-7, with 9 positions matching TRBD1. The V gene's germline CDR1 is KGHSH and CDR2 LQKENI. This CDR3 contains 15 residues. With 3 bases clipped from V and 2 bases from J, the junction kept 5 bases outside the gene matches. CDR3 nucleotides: TGTGCCAGCTCACCTTCTGGGGACAGGGCCTACGAGCAGTACTTC. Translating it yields CASSPSGDRAYEQYF.

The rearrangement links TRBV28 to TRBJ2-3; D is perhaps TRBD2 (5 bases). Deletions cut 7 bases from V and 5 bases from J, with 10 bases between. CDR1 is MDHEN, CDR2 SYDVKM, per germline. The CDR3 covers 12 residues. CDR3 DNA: TGTGCCAGCACCTCCAGCGGAGATACGCAGTATTTT. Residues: CASTSSGDTQYF. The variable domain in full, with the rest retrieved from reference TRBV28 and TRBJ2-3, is DVKVTQSSRYLVKRTGEKVFLECVQDMDHENMFWYRQDPGLGLRLIYFSYDVKMKEKGDIPEGYSVSREKKERFSLILESASTNQTSMYLCASTSSGDTQYFGPGTRLTVL.

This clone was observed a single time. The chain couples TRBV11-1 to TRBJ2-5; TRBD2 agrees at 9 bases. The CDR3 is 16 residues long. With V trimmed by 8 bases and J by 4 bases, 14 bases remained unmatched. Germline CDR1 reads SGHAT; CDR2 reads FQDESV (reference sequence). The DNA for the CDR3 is TGTGCCAGCCGTCGAGGAAGCGGGGGGAAGGGAGAGACCCAGTACTTC. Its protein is CASRRGSGGKGETQYF.